Shown below are 3 T cell receptor beta chains from a single sample sequenced in a study of blood T cell repertoires in COVID-19. Generated by immunoSEQ multiplex PCR, the TCRdb table keeps only in-frame clones and is missing some. The table lists 230,000 or so clones, over 70% of them singletons. Sequences were obtained from peripheral blood. The receptors shown here come from a man aged 40-50 years with active or convalescent COVID-19.

CDR3 bases: TGCGCCAGCAGGACAGGGAACTACGAGCAGTACTTC. It yields the protein CASRTGNYEQYF. V and J are TRBV10-2 and TRBJ2-7; 7 bases agree with TRBD1. The CDR3 loop spans 12 amino acids. Germline lookup yields CDR1 WSHSY and CDR2 SAAADI. Losses at the gene ends were 6 bases for V and 3 bases for J; bases not matched to a gene: 2.

This rearrangement joins TRBV5-6 to TRBJ1-5; 7 bases fit TRBD1. Germline V gene lookup returns CDR1 SGHDT and CDR2 YYEEEE. The CDR3 spans 15 residues. V was clipped by 3 bases and J by 5 bases; unmatched bases: 8. CDR3 coding DNA: TGTGCCAGCAGCTCGATAGACAGGGTGGATCAGCCCCAGCATTTT. Encoded protein: CASSSIDRVDQPQHF.

This chain uses TRBV2 with TRBJ1-1; 9 nucleotides line up with TRBD1. This CDR3 contains 17 residues. Germline V gene data show CDR1 as SNHLY and CDR2 as FYNNEI. Trimming took 6 bases from V and 0 from J; bases not matched to a gene: 11. This CDR3 is CASRGTGFGTLNTEAFF. CDR3 coding DNA: TGTGCCAGCAGGGGGACAGGGTTTGGTACATTGAACACTGAAGCTTTCTTT.